One and the same sample provided the 17 T cell receptor beta chains below, sequenced in a study of blood T cell repertoires in COVID-19 (TCRdb year 2020). Receptors were amplified or captured by the immunoSEQ multiplex PCR assay. The immuneACCESS repertoire file appears here via TCRdb, limited to in-frame rearrangements. These files lack a portion of the clones; in checked studies, under half of the deficit traces to unresolved V genes, and the cause of the others is not known. The sample records around 240,000 clones, over 80% of which are singletons. Of the sample, approximately 0.9% is held by the ten largest clones. Source material: PBMCs or T cells enriched from blood (not recorded which). These receptor sequences come from a man over 45 who had been exposed to COVID-19.

This rearrangement joins TRBV30 to TRBJ2-3; 7 bases align to TRBD2. Germline trimming cut 0 bases from V and 4 bases from J; bases unmatched to any gene: 13. The germline CDR1 and CDR2 sequences are GTSNPN and SVGIG (reference sequence). This CDR3 spans 17 amino acids. In nucleotides, the CDR3 is TGTGCCTGGAGTGTAAGGGTGGGTGGCGGGAGATCAGATACGCAGTATTTT. It specifies CAWSVRVGGGRSDTQYF.

This chain links TRBV27 with TRBJ1-2; D perhaps matches TRBD1 (5 bases). The length of the CDR3 is 13 residues. Trimming took off 2 bases at V and 6 bases at J, with 10 bases between the two ends. CDR1 and CDR2 (germline): MNHEY, SMNVEV (reference sequence). The CDR3 is CASSLRGSDGYTF. CDR3 DNA: TGTGCCAGCAGTTTACGGGGGAGCGATGGCTACACCTTC.

This rearrangement joins TRBV9 to TRBJ2-5; 9 bases are shared with TRBD1. Trimming at V came to 2 bases and at J to 2 bases, leaving 7 bases not matched to a gene. Looked up from germline, CDR1 is SGDLS and CDR2 is YYNGEE. This CDR3 spans 16 amino acids. CDR3 region: CASSVRQGVEQETQYF. In nucleotides, the CDR3 is TGTGCCAGCAGCGTTAGACAGGGGGTGGAACAAGAGACCCAGTACTTC.

The sample holds one count of this clone. The chain has TRBV7-8 and TRBJ2-7, with 8 bases aligning to TRBD1. The CDR3 covers 13 residues. The J segment lost 6 bases and the V segment lost 2 bases, leaving 3 bases of the junction unmatched. Germline values: CDR1 SGHVS, CDR2 FQNEAQ. CDR3 protein: CASSLRDRREQYV. The CDR3, as DNA: TGTGCCAGCAGCTTACGGGACAGGCGCGAGCAGTACGTC.

As concerns this clone: Other DNA sequences in this specimen translate into the identical CDR3. The V and J genes are TRBV18 and TRBJ2-1, with D possibly matching TRBD1 (6 bases). CDR1 and CDR2 (germline): KGHSH, LQKENI. The CDR3 is 15 amino acids. V gave up 2 bases and J gave up 0 bases, with 8 bases separating them. The CDR3 DNA reads TGTGCCAGCTCACCAACAGGGATCTCCTACAATGAGCAGTTCTTC. The encoded protein is CASSPTGISYNEQFF. The entire variable domain, with the rest obtained from reference TRBV18 and TRBJ2-1, is as follows: NAGVMQNPRHLVRRRGQEARLRCSPMKGHSHVYWYRQLPEEGLKFMVYLQKENIIDESGMPKERFSAEFPKEGPSILRIQQVVRGDSAAYFCASSPTGISYNEQFFGPGTRLTVL.

The chain joins TRBV28 to TRBJ1-1; 8 nucleotides match TRBD1. CDR1 and CDR2 (germline): MDHEN, SYDVKM. V gave up 6 bases and J gave up 0 bases; unmatched junction bases: 24. CDR3 length equals 21 residues. The CDR3 coding sequence is TGTGCCAGCAGCCTTCCAATCTCGGACAGGGCGATTAATTACATGAACACTGAAGCTTTCTTT. It is translated as CASSLPISDRAINYMNTEAFF.

The rearrangement joins TRBV28 to TRBJ2-1; D perhaps matches TRBD1 (5 bases). V was trimmed by 3 bases and J by 4 bases, leaving 13 bases between them. In germline, CDR1 is MDHEN, CDR2 SYDVKM. CDR3 length equals 15 residues. The CDR3 is CASSFLWGEYNEQFF. CDR3 sequence (DNA): TGTGCCAGCAGTTTCCTTTGGGGCGAATACAATGAGCAGTTCTTC.

J is TRBJ2-7 and V is TRBV21-1; TRBD1 is taken as the D call from the table, unchecked against the DNA. TRBV21-1 is a listed pseudogene. The CDR3 length is 14 residues. The chain's CDR3 is CASSTRDRGIVVDV. The CDR3, as DNA: TGTGCCAGCAGCACCCGGGACAGGGGAATTGTCGTCGACGTC.

This clone appeared a single time. The CDR3 here is CASSFTLMGYTF. CDR3 coding DNA: TGTGCCAGCAGCTTTACTTTGATGGGCTACACCTTC. The chain combines TRBV7-2 with TRBJ1-2; D is uncertain. CDR3 length: 12 amino acids. V lost 3 bases and J lost 8, with 10 bases in between. The V gene's germline CDR1 is SGHTA and CDR2 FQGNSA.

This clone was seen only a few times. The chain couples TRBV6-5 to TRBJ2-2; perhaps TRBD1 as D (6 bases). CDR3 size: 15 residues. V gave up 4 bases and J gave up 1 base, with 10 bases separating them. In germline, CDR1 is MNHEY, CDR2 SVGAGI. CDR3 sequence (DNA): TGTGCCAGCAGTTTACAGGGTCTGAACACCGGGGAGCTGTTTTTT. It specifies CASSLQGLNTGELFF.

This chain joins TRBV28 and TRBJ1-2; maybe TRBD1 (5 bases). V shed 3 bases and J shed 4 bases, with 12 bases lying between them. The length of the CDR3 is 14 residues. Germline V CDR1 and CDR2: MDHEN, SYDVKM. The CDR3 is CASSFNGHIYGYTF. CDR3 bases: TGTGCCAGCAGTTTCAACGGACACATCTATGGCTACACCTTC.

J is TRBJ1-4 and V is TRBV9; D is perhaps TRBD1 (6 bases). This CDR3 has 14 amino acids. Germline assignment: CDR1 SGDLS and CDR2 YYNGEE. With 3 bases removed from V and 8 bases from J, the gap between germline ends came to 14 bases. In DNA form, the CDR3 reads TGTGCCAGCAGCGCCGGACAGCGGGAAGAAAAACTGTTTTTT. This gives the protein CASSAGQREEKLFF.

The gene calls are TRBV7-9 and TRBJ2-5, with D perhaps matching TRBD2 (5 bases). V lost 3 bases, J lost 4 bases, and 15 bases lay in between. Germline V CDR1 and CDR2: SEHNR, FQNEAQ (reference sequence). The CDR3 has 15 amino acids. The CDR3 region has the DNA TGTGCCAGCAGCTTCGGGATTCACGTGGGAGAGACCCAGTACTTC. Its translation: CASSFGIHVGETQYF.

The V call is TRBV5-1, the J call TRBJ2-5; 8 bases match TRBD1. The junction had 9 bases not matched to a gene; V was cut back by 4 bases and J by 7 bases. Germline lookup yields CDR1 SGHRS and CDR2 YFSETQ. This CDR3 spans 14 amino acids. The CDR3 loop reads CASSPEGQGRTQYF. The CDR3 DNA reads TGCGCCAGCAGCCCGGAAGGACAGGGACGGACCCAGTACTTC.

The J gene is TRBJ2-5, the V gene TRBV27, with D perhaps TRBD2 (5 bases). The germline V and J ends were trimmed by 5 bases and 7 bases, with 11 bases remaining between them. Germline V gene sequence: CDR1 MNHEY, CDR2 SMNVEV (reference sequence). This CDR3 spans 12 amino acids. The CDR3 region is CASSPPRGTQYF. As DNA, the CDR3 is TGTGCCAGCAGTCCCCCCCGGGGGACCCAGTACTTC.

This rearrangement joins TRBV24-1 to TRBJ2-2; 9 bases align to TRBD1. The CDR3 extends over 16 amino acids. Germline CDR1 is KGHDR and CDR2 is SFDVKD. After removal of 5 bases from V and 4 bases from J, the junction contained 7 bases not matched to a gene. CDR3 bases: TGTGCCACCAGTGGGGGACAGGGAAGTTTCACCGGGGAGCTGTTTTTT. Its translation: CATSGGQGSFTGELFF.

This clone was seen more than once but under ten times. This chain's CDR3 is CATSAAGQAHEQYF. CDR3 coding DNA: TGTGCCACCAGTGCCGCGGGACAGGCCCACGAGCAGTACTTC. The rearrangement joins TRBV24-1 to TRBJ2-7; TRBD1 matches 8 bases. CDR1 is KGHDR and CDR2 is SFDVKD in the germline V gene. The CDR3 contains 14 residues. V shed 5 bases and J 5 bases; nucleotides not matched to a gene: 7.